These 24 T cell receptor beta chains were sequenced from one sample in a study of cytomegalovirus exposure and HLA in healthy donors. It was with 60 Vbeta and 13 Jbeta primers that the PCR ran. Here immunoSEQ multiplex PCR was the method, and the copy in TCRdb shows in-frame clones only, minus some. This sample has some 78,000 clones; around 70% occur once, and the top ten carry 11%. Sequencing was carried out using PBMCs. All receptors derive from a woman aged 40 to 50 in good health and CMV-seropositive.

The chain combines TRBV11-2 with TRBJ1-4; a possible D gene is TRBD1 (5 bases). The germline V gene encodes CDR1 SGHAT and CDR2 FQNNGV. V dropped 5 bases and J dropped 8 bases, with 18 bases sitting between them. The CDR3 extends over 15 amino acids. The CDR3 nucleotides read TGTGCCAGCAGCCCCCCAGGGATCGGATACGAAAAACTGTTTTTT. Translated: CASSPPGIGYEKLFF.

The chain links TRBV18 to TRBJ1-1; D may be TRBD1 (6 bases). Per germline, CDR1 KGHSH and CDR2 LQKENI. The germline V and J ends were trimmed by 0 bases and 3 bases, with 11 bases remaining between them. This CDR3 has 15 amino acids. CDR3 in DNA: TGTGCCAGCTCACCACCGAACAGGGATGACACTGAAGCTTTCTTT. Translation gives CASSPPNRDDTEAFF.

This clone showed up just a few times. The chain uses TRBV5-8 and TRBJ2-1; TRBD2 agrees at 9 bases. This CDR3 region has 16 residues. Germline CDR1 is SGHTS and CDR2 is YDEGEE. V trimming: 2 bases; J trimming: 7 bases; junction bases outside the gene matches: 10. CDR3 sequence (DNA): TGTGCCAGCAGCTTAGAGTGGAGCGGGGGGCTGAATGAGCAGTTCTTC. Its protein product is CASSLEWSGGLNEQFF.

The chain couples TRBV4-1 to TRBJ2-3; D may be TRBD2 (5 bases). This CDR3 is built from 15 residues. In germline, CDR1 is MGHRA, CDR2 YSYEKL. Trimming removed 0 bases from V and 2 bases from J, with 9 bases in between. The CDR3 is CASSQEQADTDTQYF. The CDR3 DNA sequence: TGCGCCAGCAGCCAAGAACAAGCGGACACAGATACGCAGTATTTT.

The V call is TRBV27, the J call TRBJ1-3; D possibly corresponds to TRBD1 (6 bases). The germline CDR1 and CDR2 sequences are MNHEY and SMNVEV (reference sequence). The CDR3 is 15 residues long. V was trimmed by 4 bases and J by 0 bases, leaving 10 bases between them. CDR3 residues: CASSSGQFSGNTIYF. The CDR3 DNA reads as TGTGCCAGCAGTTCTGGACAGTTCTCTGGAAACACCATATATTTT.

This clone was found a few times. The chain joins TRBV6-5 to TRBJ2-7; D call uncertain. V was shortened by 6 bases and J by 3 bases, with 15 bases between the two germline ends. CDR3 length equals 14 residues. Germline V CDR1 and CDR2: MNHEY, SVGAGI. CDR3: CASRSTQIYYEQYF. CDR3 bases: TGTGCCAGCAGAAGTACCCAGATTTACTACGAGCAGTACTTC.

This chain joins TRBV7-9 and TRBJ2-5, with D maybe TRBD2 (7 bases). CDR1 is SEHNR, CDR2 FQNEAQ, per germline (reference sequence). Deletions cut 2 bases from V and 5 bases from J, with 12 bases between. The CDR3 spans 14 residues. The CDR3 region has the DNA TGTGCCAGCAGCTTAAGGGGGGGACGGGAGACCCAGTACTTC. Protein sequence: CASSLRGGRETQYF.

The CDR3 coding sequence is TGTGCCTGGAGTGTAGGGTCCACTAGCGGGAGAGGGAATGAGCAGTTCTTC. Protein sequence: CAWSVGSTSGRGNEQFF. J is TRBJ2-1 and V is TRBV30; 11 positions match TRBD2. Germline trimming cut 0 bases from V and 7 bases from J; bases unmatched to any gene: 11. CDR1 is GTSNPN, CDR2 SVGIG, per germline (reference sequence). CDR3 length: 17 residues.

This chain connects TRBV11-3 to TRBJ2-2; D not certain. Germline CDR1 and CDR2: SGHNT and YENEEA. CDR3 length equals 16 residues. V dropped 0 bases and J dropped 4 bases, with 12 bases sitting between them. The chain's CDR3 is CASSLDPVVGTGELFF. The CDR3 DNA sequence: TGTGCCAGCAGCTTAGATCCGGTGGTCGGCACCGGGGAGCTGTTTTTT.

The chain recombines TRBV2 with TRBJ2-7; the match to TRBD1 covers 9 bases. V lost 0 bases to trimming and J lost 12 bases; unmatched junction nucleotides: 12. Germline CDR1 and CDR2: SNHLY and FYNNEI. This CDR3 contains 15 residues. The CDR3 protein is CASSEALLVQGARYF. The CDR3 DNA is TGTGCCAGCAGTGAAGCGCTTTTAGTACAGGGGGCGAGGTACTTC.

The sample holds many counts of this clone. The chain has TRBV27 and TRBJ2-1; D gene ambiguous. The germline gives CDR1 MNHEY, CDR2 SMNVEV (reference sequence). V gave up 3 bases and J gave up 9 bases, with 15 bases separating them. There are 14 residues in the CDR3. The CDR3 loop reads CASSFRTARREQFF. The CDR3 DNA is TGTGCCAGCAGTTTCAGAACCGCTAGGCGTGAGCAGTTCTTC.

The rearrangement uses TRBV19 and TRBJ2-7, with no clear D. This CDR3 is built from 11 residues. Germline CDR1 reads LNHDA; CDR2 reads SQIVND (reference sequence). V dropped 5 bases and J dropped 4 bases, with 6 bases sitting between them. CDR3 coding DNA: TGTGCCAGTAGTTCGGGTTACGAGCAGTACTTC. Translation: CASSSGYEQYF. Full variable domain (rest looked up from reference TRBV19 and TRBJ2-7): DGGITQSPKYLFRKEGQNVTLSCEQNLNHDAMYWYRQDPGQGLRLIYYSQIVNDFQKGDIAEGYSVSREKKESFPLTVTSAQKNPTAFYLCASSSGYEQYFGPGTRLTVT.

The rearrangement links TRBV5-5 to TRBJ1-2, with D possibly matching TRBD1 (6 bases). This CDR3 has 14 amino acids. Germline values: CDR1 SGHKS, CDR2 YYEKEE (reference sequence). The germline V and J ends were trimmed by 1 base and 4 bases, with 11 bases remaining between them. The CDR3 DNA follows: TGTGCCAGCAGCTTGTTAGTAGGGGGCTATGGCTACACCTTC. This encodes CASSLLVGGYGYTF.

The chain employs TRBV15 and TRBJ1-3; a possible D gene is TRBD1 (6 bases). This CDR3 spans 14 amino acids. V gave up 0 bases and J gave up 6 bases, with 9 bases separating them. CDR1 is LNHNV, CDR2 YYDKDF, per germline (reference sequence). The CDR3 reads CATSRDRGENTIYF. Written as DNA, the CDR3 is TGTGCCACCAGCAGAGACAGGGGAGAAAACACCATATATTTT. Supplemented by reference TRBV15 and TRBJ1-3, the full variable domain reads DAMVIQNPRYQVTQFGKPVTLSCSQTLNHNVMYWYQQKSSQAPKLLFHYYDKDFNNEADTPDNFQSRRPNTSFCFLDIRSPGLGDTAMYLCATSRDRGENTIYFGEGSWLTVV.

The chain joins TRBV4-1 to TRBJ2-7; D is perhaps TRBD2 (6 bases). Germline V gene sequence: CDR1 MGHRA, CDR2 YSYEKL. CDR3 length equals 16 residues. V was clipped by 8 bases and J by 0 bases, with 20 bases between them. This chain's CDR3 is CASALFLDGSSYEQYF. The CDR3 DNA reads TGCGCCAGCGCACTGTTCCTGGACGGGAGCTCCTACGAGCAGTACTTC.

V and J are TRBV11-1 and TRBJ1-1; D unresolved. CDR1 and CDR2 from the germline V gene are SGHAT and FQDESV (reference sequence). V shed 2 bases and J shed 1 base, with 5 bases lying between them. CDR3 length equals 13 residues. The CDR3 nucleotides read TGTGCCAGCAGCTTAATGGCGAACACTGAAGCTTTCTTT. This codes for CASSLMANTEAFF. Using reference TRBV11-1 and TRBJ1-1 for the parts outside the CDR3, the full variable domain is EAEVAQSPRYKITEKSQAVAFWCDPISGHATLYWYRQILGQGPELLVQFQDESVVDDSQLPKDRFSAERLKGVDSTLKIQPAELGDSAMYLCASSLMANTEAFFGQGTRLTVV.

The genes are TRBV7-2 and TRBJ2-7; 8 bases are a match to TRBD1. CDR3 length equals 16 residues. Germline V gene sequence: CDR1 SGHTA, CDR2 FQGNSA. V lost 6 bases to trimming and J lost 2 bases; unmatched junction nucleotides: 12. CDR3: CASSYAPGQVAYEQYF. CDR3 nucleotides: TGTGCCAGCAGTTATGCCCCGGGACAGGTCGCCTACGAGCAGTACTTC.

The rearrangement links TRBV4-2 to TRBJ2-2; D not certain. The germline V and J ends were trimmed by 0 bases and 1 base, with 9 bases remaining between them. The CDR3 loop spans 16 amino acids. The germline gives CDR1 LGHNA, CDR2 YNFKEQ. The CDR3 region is CASSQDVAMNTGELFF. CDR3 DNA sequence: TGTGCCAGCAGCCAAGACGTAGCTATGAACACCGGGGAGCTGTTTTTT.

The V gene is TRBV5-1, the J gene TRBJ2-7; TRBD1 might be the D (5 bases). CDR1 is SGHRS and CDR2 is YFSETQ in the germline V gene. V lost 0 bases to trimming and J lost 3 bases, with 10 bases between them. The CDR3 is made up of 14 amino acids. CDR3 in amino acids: CASSLDGADYEQYF. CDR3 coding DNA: TGCGCCAGCAGCTTGGATGGGGCCGACTACGAGCAGTACTTC.

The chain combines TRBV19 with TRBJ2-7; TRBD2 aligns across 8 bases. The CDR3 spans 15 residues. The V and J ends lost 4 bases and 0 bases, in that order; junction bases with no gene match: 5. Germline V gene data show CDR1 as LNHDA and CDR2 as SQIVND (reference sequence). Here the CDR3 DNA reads TGTGCCAGTAGTACCAGCGGGGGAGTCTCCTACGAGCAGTACTTC. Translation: CASSTSGGVSYEQYF. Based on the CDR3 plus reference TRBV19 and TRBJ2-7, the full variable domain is DGGITQSPKYLFRKEGQNVTLSCEQNLNHDAMYWYRQDPGQGLRLIYYSQIVNDFQKGDIAEGYSVSREKKESFPLTVTSAQKNPTAFYLCASSTSGGVSYEQYFGPGTRLTVT.

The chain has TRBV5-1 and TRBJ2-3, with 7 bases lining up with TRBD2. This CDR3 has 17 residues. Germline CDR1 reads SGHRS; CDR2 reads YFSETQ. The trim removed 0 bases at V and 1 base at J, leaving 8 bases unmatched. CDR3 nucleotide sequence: TGCGCCAGCAGCTTGGAACTGGGAGGGCCGGGCACAGATACGCAGTATTTT. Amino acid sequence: CASSLELGGPGTDTQYF.

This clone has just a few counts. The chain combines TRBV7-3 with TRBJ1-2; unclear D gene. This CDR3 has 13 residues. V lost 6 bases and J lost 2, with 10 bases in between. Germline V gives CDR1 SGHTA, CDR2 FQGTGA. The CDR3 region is CASREGVNYGYTF. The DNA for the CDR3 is TGTGCCAGCAGGGAGGGAGTAAACTATGGCTACACCTTC.

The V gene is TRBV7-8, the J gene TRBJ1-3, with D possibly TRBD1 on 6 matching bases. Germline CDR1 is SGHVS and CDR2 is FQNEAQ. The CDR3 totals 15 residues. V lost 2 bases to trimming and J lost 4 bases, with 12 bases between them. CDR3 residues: CASSLMAGEGNTIYF. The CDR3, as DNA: TGTGCCAGCAGCTTAATGGCAGGGGAAGGAAACACCATATATTTT.

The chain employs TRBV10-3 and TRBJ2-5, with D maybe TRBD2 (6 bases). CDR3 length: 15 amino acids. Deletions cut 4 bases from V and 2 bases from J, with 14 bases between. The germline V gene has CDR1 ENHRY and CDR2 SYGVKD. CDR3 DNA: TGTGCCATCAGTGCTTCCTCGGGGGAACAAGAGACCCAGTACTTC. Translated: CAISASSGEQETQYF.